This T cell receptor (beta chain) was identified in a study of T-cell reconstitution after alpha-beta-depleted transplantation in children. The table lists this clonotype with a few counts. Using unique molecular identifiers, the investigators prepared the TCRbeta library. TCRdb passed the PCR reads through MiXCR, listing each CDR3 protein once. The sample records nearly 400,000 distinct CDR3 sequences, roughly 22% being singletons. V gave up 3 bases and J gave up 2 bases; unmatched junction bases: 8. The CDR3 length is 16 residues. Germline V lookup: CDR1 SGHRS, CDR2 YFSETQ. The V call is TRBV5-1, the J call TRBJ2-1; TRBD1 aligns across 7 bases. The sequence was collected from a human donor who donated a stem cell graft to a child with acute myeloid leukemia. The sequences come from PBMCs from the stem cell graft donor, collected from the stem cell graft. This CDR3 is CASSSLGQGAYNEQFF. The CDR3, as DNA: TGCGCCAGCAGCTCATTGGGGCAGGGGGCCTACAATGAGCAGTTCTTC.